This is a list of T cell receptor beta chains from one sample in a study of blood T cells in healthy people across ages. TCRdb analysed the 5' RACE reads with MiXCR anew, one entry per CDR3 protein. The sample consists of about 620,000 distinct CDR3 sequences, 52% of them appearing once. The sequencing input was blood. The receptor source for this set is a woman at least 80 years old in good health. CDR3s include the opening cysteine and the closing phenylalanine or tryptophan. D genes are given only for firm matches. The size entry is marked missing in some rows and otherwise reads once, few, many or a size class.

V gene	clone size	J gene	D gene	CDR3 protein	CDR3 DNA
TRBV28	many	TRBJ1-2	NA	CASSAPGLARYGYTF	TGTGCCAGCAGTGCCCCGGGGCTAGCTCGCTATGGCTACACCTTC
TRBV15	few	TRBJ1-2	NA	CATSRVAGWLTF	TGTGCCACCAGCAGAGTGGCTGGATGGCTCACCTTC
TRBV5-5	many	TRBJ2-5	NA	CASSPTSNGETQYF	TGTGCCAGCAGCCCCACATCAAACGGGGAGACCCAGTACTTC
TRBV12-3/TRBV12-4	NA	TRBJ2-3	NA	CASSFAGAITQYF	TGTGCCAGCAGTTTCGCGGGGGCTATTACGCAGTATTTT
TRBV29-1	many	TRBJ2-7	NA	CSVRSYLEQYF	TGCAGCGTGAGGTCCTACCTCGAGCAGTACTTC
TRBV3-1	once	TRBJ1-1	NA	CASSPVPGKGETEAFF	TGTGCCAGCAGCCCAGTTCCAGGGAAGGGAGAAACTGAAGCTTTCTTT
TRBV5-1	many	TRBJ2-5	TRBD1	CASSGTGQETQYF	TGCGCCAGCAGCGGGACAGGCCAAGAGACCCAGTACTTC
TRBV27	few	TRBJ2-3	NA	CASSFTSSTDTQYF	TGTGCCAGCAGTTTTACCTCTAGCACAGATACGCAGTATTTT
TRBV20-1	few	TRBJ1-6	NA	CSARDWDMASPLHF	TGCAGTGCTAGAGATTGGGACATGGCTTCACCCCTCCACTTT
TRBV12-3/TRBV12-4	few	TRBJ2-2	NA	CASSPELTLNTGELFF	TGTGCCAGCAGCCCTGAACTGACTCTAAACACCGGGGAGCTGTTTTTT
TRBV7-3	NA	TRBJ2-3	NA	CASSLILGGTDTQYF	TGTGCCAGCAGCTTAATCCTAGGGGGGACAGATACGCAGTATTTT
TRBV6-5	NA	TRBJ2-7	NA	CASTRGAKNEQYF	TGTGCCAGCACCCGGGGGGCGAAAAACGAGCAGTACTTC
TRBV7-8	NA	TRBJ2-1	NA	CASSFPGAEQFF	TGTGCCAGCAGCTTTCCAGGGGCTGAGCAGTTCTTC
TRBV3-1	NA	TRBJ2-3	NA	CASSQGGGDIDTQYF	TGTGCCAGCAGCCAAGGTGGGGGCGATATAGATACGCAGTATTTT